This T cell receptor beta chain came from a study of persistence of HIV-infected CD4 T cells. Notes on this clone: Antigen specificity is unknown.

This CDR3 has 14 amino acids. Trimming stripped 6 bases from V and 7 bases from J, with 16 bases between. Per germline, CDR1 MNHEY and CDR2 SVGAGI. Sequencing used immunoSEQ version 4 in survey mode. Some clones are missing from TCRdb's copy, which holds only in-frame ones; the method was immunoSEQ multiplex PCR. The table lists around 39,000 clones, roughly nine tenths of them singletons. Cells were stimulated nonspecifically with anti-CD3/anti-CD28 magnetic beads. Responding CD4+ T cells were sorted by upregulation of both CD40 ligand and CD69. The rearrangement uses TRBV6-5 and TRBJ1-5; a possible D gene is TRBD1 (6 bases). The clonotype originates from an adult man with HIV who was CMV-seropositive. The material sequenced was CD4+ T cells sorted from PBMCs after roughly 18-hour stimulation, taken from a patient who received antiretroviral therapy. The CDR3 region has the DNA TGTGCCAGCAGCGATACAGGGAAAGGGCAGCCCCAGCATTTT. The encoded protein is CASSDTGKGQPQHF.